Sequencing of this T cell receptor (beta chain) was carried out in a study of cytomegalovirus exposure and HLA in healthy donors. Study observations and caveats: The study designated roughly 150 TCR beta chains cytomegalovirus-associated. Reported results showed that the classifier diagnosed cytomegalovirus status with high specificity and sensitivity. Subsequent analysis revealed that first-cohort TCR clusters tended to co-occur in the 110 or so validation repertoires. Usually a TCR sequence was rare, but some public TCRs were found in many donors.

Per the germline V gene, CDR1 is KGHSH and CDR2 is LQKENI. The CDR3 runs to 15 residues. V was shortened by 3 bases and J by 4 bases, with 13 bases between the two germline ends. With regard to this clone: The antigen is not known.

Sequencing was performed with immunoSEQ multiplex PCR; in TCRdb, only in-frame clones are kept and a portion is missing. This sample has about 220,000 clones, with roughly 88% found just once. J is TRBJ1-5 and V is TRBV18; perhaps TRBD1 as D (6 bases). Sequenced: PBMCs. The source of this sequence is a woman aged 25 to 39 in good health and CMV-seropositive. Here the CDR3 DNA reads TGTGCCAGCTCACCCAACACAGGGAGGAATCAGCCCCAGCATTTT. The encoded protein is CASSPNTGRNQPQHF. The full variable domain, completed using reference TRBV18 and TRBJ1-5, is NAGVMQNPRHLVRRRGQEARLRCSPMKGHSHVYWYRQLPEEGLKFMVYLQKENIIDESGMPKERFSAEFPKEGPSILRIQQVVRGDSAAYFCASSPNTGRNQPQHFGDGTRLSIL.